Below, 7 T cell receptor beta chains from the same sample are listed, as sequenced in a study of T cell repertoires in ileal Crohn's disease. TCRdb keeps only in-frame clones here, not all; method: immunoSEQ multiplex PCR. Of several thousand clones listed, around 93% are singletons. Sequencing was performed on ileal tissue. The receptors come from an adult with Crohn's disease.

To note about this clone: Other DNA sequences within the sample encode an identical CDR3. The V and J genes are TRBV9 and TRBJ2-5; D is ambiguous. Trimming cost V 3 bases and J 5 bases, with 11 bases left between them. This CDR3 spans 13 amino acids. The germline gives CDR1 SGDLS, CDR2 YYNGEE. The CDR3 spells CASSASIAETQYF. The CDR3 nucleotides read TGTGCCAGCAGCGCTTCGATCGCGGAGACCCAGTACTTC.

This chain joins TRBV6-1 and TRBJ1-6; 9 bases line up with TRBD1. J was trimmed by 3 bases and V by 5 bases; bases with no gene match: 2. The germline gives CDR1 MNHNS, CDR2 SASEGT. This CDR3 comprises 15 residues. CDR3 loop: CASSRTGVYNSPLHF. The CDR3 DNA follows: TGTGCCAGCAGTCGGACAGGGGTCTATAATTCACCCCTCCACTTT.

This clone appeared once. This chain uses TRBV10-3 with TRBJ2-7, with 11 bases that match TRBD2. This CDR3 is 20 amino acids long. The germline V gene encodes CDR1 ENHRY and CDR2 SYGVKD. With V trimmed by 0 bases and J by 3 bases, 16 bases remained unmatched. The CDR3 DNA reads TGTGCCATCAGTGAGTCGACAGCTAGCGGGAGGAAATACTATCTCTACGAGCAGTACTTC. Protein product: CAISESTASGRKYYLYEQYF.

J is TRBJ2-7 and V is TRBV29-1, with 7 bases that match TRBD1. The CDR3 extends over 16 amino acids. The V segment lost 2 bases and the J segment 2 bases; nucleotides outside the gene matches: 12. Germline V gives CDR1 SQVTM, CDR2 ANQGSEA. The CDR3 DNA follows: TGCAGCGTTGAATGGTCAACAGGGGTCCCCCCCTACGAGCAGTACTTC. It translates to CSVEWSTGVPPYEQYF.

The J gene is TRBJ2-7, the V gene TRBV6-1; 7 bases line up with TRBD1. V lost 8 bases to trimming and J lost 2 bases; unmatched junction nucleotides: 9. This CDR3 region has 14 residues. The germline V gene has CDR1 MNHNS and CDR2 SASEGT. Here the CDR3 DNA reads TGTGCCAGCCCCTTGGGGACAGCCACCTACGAGCAGTACTTC. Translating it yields CASPLGTATYEQYF.

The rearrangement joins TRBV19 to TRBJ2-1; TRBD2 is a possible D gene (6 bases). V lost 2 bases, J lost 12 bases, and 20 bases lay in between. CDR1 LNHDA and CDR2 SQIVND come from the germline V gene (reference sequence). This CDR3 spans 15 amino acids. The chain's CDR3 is CASSILPGVTFRQFF. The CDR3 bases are TGTGCCAGTAGTATACTCCCGGGGGTTACATTTAGGCAGTTCTTC.

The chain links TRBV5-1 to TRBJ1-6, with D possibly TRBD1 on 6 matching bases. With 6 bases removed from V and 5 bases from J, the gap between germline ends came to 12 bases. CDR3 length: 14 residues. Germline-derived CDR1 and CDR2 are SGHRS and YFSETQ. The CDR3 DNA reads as TGCGCCAGCACCCGGACAGCTGATAATTCACCCCTCCACTTT. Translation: CASTRTADNSPLHF.